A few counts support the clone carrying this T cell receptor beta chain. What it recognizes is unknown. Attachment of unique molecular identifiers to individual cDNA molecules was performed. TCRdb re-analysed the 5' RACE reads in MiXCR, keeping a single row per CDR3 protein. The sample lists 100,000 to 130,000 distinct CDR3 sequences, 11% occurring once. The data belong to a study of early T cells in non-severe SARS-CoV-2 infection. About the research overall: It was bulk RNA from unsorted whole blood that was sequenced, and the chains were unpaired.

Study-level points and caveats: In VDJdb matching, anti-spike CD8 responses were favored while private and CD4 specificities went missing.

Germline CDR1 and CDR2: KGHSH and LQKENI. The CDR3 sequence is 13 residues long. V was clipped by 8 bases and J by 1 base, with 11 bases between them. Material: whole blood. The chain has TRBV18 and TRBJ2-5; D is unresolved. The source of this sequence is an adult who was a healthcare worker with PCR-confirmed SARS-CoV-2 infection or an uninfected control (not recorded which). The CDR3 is CASVQDVQETQYF. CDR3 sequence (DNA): TGTGCCAGCGTACAAGACGTCCAAGAGACCCAGTACTTC.